These T cell receptor beta chains were read from a single sample in a study of OX40 agonist ivuxolimab in advanced cancers. TCRdb keeps only in-frame clones here, not all; method: immunoSEQ multiplex PCR. Counted here are 60,000 to 70,000 clones, roughly 89% occurring once; the ten biggest clones make up about 11%. Sequencing was performed on CD4+ or CD8+ T cells sorted from blood, taken in a trial of the OX40 agonist ivuxolimab. The receptor source for this set is an adult with an advanced solid tumor such as melanoma, head and neck, liver or kidney cancer. Both conserved end residues are part of each CDR3. The D gene is left open where the match is weak. Expanded clones get a size class; other rows say once, few or many, or leave the size out.

cdr3_aa cdr3_nt j_call clone_size v_call d_call
CASSLGRAYEQYF TGCGCCAGCAGCTTGGGCCGGGCCTACGAGCAGTACTTC TRBJ2-7 once TRBV5-1 .
CASSYGELMNTEAFF TGTGCCAGCAGTTACGGGGAACTAATGAACACTGAAGCTTTCTTT TRBJ1-1 . TRBV6-5 .
CASSFGTGVDGYTF TGCGCCAGCAGCTTCGGGACAGGGGTAGATGGCTACACCTTC TRBJ1-2 . TRBV5-1 TRBD1
CASSLLAGEKLFF TGTGCCAGCAGCCTGCTTGCGGGTGAAAAACTGTTTTTT TRBJ1-4 once TRBV5-6 .
CASSFGLSNQPQHF TGTGCCAGCTCCTTCGGACTGAGCAATCAGCCCCAGCATTTT TRBJ1-5 . TRBV2 .
CASTSGLNEQFF TGTGCCAGTACTAGCGGGCTCAATGAGCAGTTCTTC TRBJ2-1 . TRBV19 TRBD2
CATSRVRGSRAEAFF TGTGCCACCAGCAGAGTGCGGGGCTCTCGGGCTGAAGCTTTCTTT TRBJ1-1 . TRBV15 .
CASSQGWGGVQPQHF TGCGCCAGCAGCCAGGGGTGGGGGGGCGTTCAGCCCCAGCATTTT TRBJ1-5 . TRBV4-1 .
CASSLGGGRVQPQHF TGTGCCAGCAGTTTAGGTGGGGGGCGCGTGCAGCCCCAGCATTTT TRBJ1-5 . TRBV28 .
CASSRSRTGGGEQYF TGTGCCAGCAGCCGCTCTCGGACAGGTGGTGGGGAGCAGTACTTC TRBJ2-7 . TRBV2 TRBD1
CASSYGPGGVDGYTF TGTGCCAGCAGTTATGGGCCAGGGGGTGTGGATGGCTACACCTTC TRBJ1-2 . TRBV6-5 TRBD1
CASSLIINEQFF TGTGCCAGCAGTCTTATTATAAATGAGCAGTTCTTC TRBJ2-1 . TRBV28 .
CASSKVGLTDTQYF TGTGCCAGCAGCAAGGTGGGCTTGACAGATACGCAGTATTTT TRBJ2-3 . TRBV5-4 .
CAISESEGPTDTQYF TGTGCCATCAGTGAGTCTGAGGGGCCCACAGATACGCAGTATTTT TRBJ2-3 . TRBV10-3 .
CASSLLGGRATDTQYF TGTGCCAGCAGTTTATTAGGCGGGAGGGCCACAGATACGCAGTATTTT TRBJ2-3 once TRBV28 TRBD2
CAFLVRTSGVTYEQYF TGTGCCTTCTTGGTTCGGACTAGCGGGGTGACCTACGAGCAGTACTTC TRBJ2-7 . TRBV2 TRBD2
CASSQYLGEATYNEQFF TGTGCCAGCAGTCAGTACTTAGGGGAGGCTACTTACAATGAGCAGTTCTTC TRBJ2-1 . TRBV27 .
CASSPDKGEGRDEAFF TGTGCCAGCAGCCCCGACAAGGGGGAGGGAAGAGATGAAGCTTTCTTT TRBJ1-1 . TRBV7-9 .
CASTWTAGGEKLFF TGTGCCAGCACTTGGACAGCGGGGGGGGAAAAACTGTTTTTT TRBJ1-4 once TRBV27 .
CASIQRRGPVNEQFF TGTGCCAGCATCCAGCGCAGGGGGCCGGTTAATGAGCAGTTCTTC TRBJ2-1 . TRBV7-9 TRBD1
CASSAVAGAYEQYF TGTGCCAGCAGTGCAGTAGCGGGAGCCTACGAGCAGTACTTC TRBJ2-7 . TRBV6-1 TRBD2
CASSRDVGETQYF TGTGCCAGCAGTCGCGACGTTGGGGAGACCCAGTACTTC TRBJ2-5 . TRBV27 .
CASSIGTGAYEQYF TGTGCCAGTAGTATTGGGACAGGGGCTTACGAGCAGTACTTC TRBJ2-7 . TRBV19 TRBD1
CASTPGSTYEQYF TGTGCCAGCACCCCGGGGTCCACCTACGAGCAGTACTTC TRBJ2-7 medium-sized TRBV2 .
CASSPSRLAGHNEQFF TGTGCCAGCAGCCCCTCTCGACTAGCGGGGCACAATGAGCAGTTCTTC TRBJ2-1 . TRBV7-8 TRBD2
CASSPGRGTDGYTF TGTGCCAGCAGCCCCGGGCGGGGAACGGATGGCTACACCTTC TRBJ1-2 . TRBV9 .
CASSVGGGQAKDEQFF TGTGCCAGCAGTGTGGGAGGAGGACAGGCAAAGGATGAGCAGTTCTTC TRBJ2-1 . TRBV2 .
CASSGGYGTDTQYF TGTGCCAGCAGTGGGGGGTATGGCACAGATACGCAGTATTTT TRBJ2-3 . TRBV6-1 .
CASSSGIGGYGYTF TGTGCCAGCAGCTCCGGTATAGGGGGGTATGGCTACACCTTC TRBJ1-2 once TRBV7-8 .
CASSSILSTDTQYF TGTGCCAGCAGCTCGATCCTCAGCACAGATACGCAGTATTTT TRBJ2-3 . TRBV5-4 .
CASSFTPNNIQYF TGTGCCAGCAGTTTTACCCCGAATAACATTCAGTACTTC TRBJ2-4 . TRBV28 .
CASVYLGQDHTYGYTF TGTGCCAGCGTTTACCTAGGACAGGACCACACCTATGGCTACACCTTC TRBJ1-2 once TRBV2 TRBD1
CSARGGSEYTQYF TGCAGCGCCAGGGGAGGATCGGAATATACGCAGTATTTT TRBJ2-3 . TRBV29-1 .
CASSFPERLETQYF TGCGCCAGCAGCTTCCCGGAGAGGTTAGAGACCCAGTACTTC TRBJ2-5 . TRBV4-1 .
CASSQDIGDQPQHF TGCGCCAGCAGCCAAGATATAGGGGATCAGCCCCAGCATTTT TRBJ1-5 . TRBV4-1 .
CASSYSGQSVSSPLHF TGTGCCAGCAGTTACTCAGGACAGTCGGTTTCTTCACCCCTCCACTTT TRBJ1-6 medium-sized TRBV6-6 .
CASSRDFPSYNEQFF TGTGCCAGCAGTCGTGACTTCCCCTCCTACAATGAGCAGTTCTTC TRBJ2-1 . TRBV7-9 .
CASIPGSGGGYTF TGTGCCAGCATCCCTGGGTCTGGGGGTGGCTACACCTTC TRBJ1-2 . TRBV6-6 .
CASSNSGLSYEQYF TGTGCCAGCAGCAATAGCGGCCTCTCCTACGAGCAGTACTTC TRBJ2-7 . TRBV27 .
CASSQEPQTVNTEAFF TGCGCCAGCAGCCAAGAACCCCAGACAGTGAACACTGAAGCTTTCTTT TRBJ1-1 . TRBV4-1 .
CAWSVLRGWDEAFF TGTGCCTGGAGTGTACTAAGGGGTTGGGATGAAGCTTTCTTT TRBJ1-1 few TRBV30 .
CSARSGGAGNEQFF TGCAGCGCCCGTAGCGGGGGGGCCGGGAATGAGCAGTTCTTC TRBJ2-1 . TRBV29-1 TRBD2
CAWRSPGQTMNTEAFF TGTGCCTGGAGGTCACCGGGACAGACTATGAACACTGAAGCTTTCTTT TRBJ1-1 . TRBV30 TRBD1